This TCR beta chain was recovered during a study of CD8 T cells in Susac syndrome. The RNA, roughly 0.5 to 1 ug, was put through reverse transcription using random hexamers. Amplification of TCR beta CDR3 spanned 54 Vbeta and 13 Jbeta via immunoSEQ multiplex PCR. TCRdb recomputed calls from the immunoSEQ multiplex PCR reads with MiXCR, one row per CDR3 protein. The sample has 150,000 to 200,000 distinct CDR3 sequences, around 96% seen once; the top ten hold 0.093%. Germline CDR1 and CDR2: GTSNPN and SVGIG (reference sequence). The CDR3 is made up of 12 amino acids. The ends were cut back, 1 base at V and 1 base at J, with 4 bases in the middle. Study-level points and caveats: It was acknowledged in the study that the number of individuals who were included in its TCR sequencing and HLA analysis was relatively small.

TEMRA cells underwent FACS enrichment and CD8+ and CD4+ T cells underwent negative isolation. As for this clonotype: Antigen unknown.

The V call is TRBV30, the J call TRBJ1-2; D ambiguous. The sequencing input was CD4+ T cells from PBMCs. The clonotype comes from a human donor with multiple sclerosis. CDR3 nucleotides: TGTGCCTGGAGTGAGGGTAACTATGGCTACACCTTC. Translating gives CAWSEGNYGYTF.